These 5 T cell receptor beta chains came from one sample sequenced in a study of T cell repertoires in cytomegalovirus infection. For these receptors, no antigen is known. TCRdb fed the reads into MiXCR, producing one record per CDR3 protein. The sample has about 83,000 distinct CDR3 sequences, more than 20% seen once. Sequencing was performed on CD8+ T cells from cultured PBMCs, taken from culture after CMV antigen stimulation. The receptors originated from a human donor in good health (CMV status not recorded). Some clones in this sample may be carry-over from other donors' samples.

This clonotype was counted a few times. The V gene is TRBV27, the J gene TRBJ1-1; weak D call: TRBD1 (5 bases). The CDR3 has 14 residues. The V end lost 2 bases, the J end lost 4 bases, and 11 bases lay between the germline ends. Germline CDR1 is MNHEY and CDR2 is SMNVEV (reference sequence). This CDR3 reads CASSLQGFGTEAFF. The DNA for the CDR3 is TGTGCCAGCAGTTTACAGGGTTTTGGCACTGAAGCTTTCTTT.

The J gene is TRBJ2-2, the V gene TRBV5-5, with 9 bases aligning to TRBD1. CDR1 and CDR2 from the germline V gene are SGHKS and YYEKEE (reference sequence). The CDR3 is 15 residues long. V trimming: 4 bases; J trimming: 1 base; junction bases outside the gene matches: 2. The CDR3 sequence is CASSPGQGNTGELFF. The CDR3 DNA reads as TGTGCCAGCAGCCCGGGACAGGGGAACACCGGGGAGCTGTTTTTT.

About this clonotype itself: At one end the junction does not follow the germline gene, possibly because of a read error. The V and J genes are TRBV5-1 and TRBJ2-1, with TRBD2 identical over 13 bases. CDR3 length: 15 amino acids. CDR1 SGHRS and CDR2 YFSETQ come from the germline V gene. CDR3 protein: CASSQPGTSGTLVLF. The CDR3 DNA is TGCGCCAGCAGCCAACCCGGGACTAGCGGGACCCTAGTCCTCTTC.

A note on this clonotype: A clone one base away is much larger, so this may be a read error. V usage is TRBV7-2 and J usage is TRBJ2-1, with D hard to call. This CDR3 is 17 amino acids long. CDR1 and CDR2 (germline): SGHTA, FQGNSA. CDR3 nucleotide sequence: TGTGCCAGCAGCTTAGCCCTTGTTTTGGCAGCTCACAATGAGCTGTTCTTC. Protein: CASSLALVLAAHNELFF.

This clonotype occurred a few times. The chain recombines TRBV27 with TRBJ2-3; no firm D call. CDR1 is MNHEY, CDR2 SMNVEV, per germline (reference sequence). The CDR3 extends over 13 amino acids. V was cut by 2 bases and J by 4 bases, with 7 bases left in between. CDR3 DNA sequence: TGTGCCAGCAGTTTAGACGGCGCAGATACGCAGTATTTT. It is translated as CASSLDGADTQYF.